The T cell receptor (beta chain) described here comes from a study of T-cell memory formation after mild COVID-19 (dated by TCRdb to about 2021). With regard to the full study: Most TCR sequence clusters were specific to one of the two donors. In two donors, T-cell clones that expanded and contracted after mild COVID-19 were tracked by sequencing TCRalpha and TCRbeta repertoires over time. The cohort comprised two young, previously healthy adult volunteers, one female and one male. Here is what the overall study found, with its caveats: From day 15 to 85, contracting clones showed balanced CD4/CD8 phenotypes, whereas a second wave of clones that expanded from day 15 to 37 leaned towards CD4+. Contracting CD4+ clones were found mainly in CM and EM memory subsets, while CD8+ clones were enriched in EMRA. The study covered only two mild cases, and larger cohorts including severe cases with pre-infection samples were considered necessary. The second-wave clones that peaked on day 37 were not confirmed to be SARS-CoV-2 specific. Some responding clones were detected in pre-infection memory, which suggested that pre-existing cross-reactive memory T cells had joined the SARS-CoV-2 response.

This clonotype was found a few times. What this receptor recognizes is not known. The input lacks base qualities; no much larger clone sits a single base away. V is reduced by 5 bases and J by 8 bases, leaving a spacing of 14 bases between them. The CDR3 starts with the cysteine, ends with the phenylalanine, and has 13 residues. Only the CDR3 DNA is retained, 39 bases long and in frame from the first base. Sequencing relied on an Illumina NovaSeq 6000. TCRalpha and TCRbeta cDNA libraries were constructed by 5'RACE with constant-segment primers, with sample barcodes and unique molecular identifiers being introduced. Trizol reagent was used to extract RNA from every sample. Library amplification was performed in two PCR steps, and a second sample barcode and Illumina TruSeq adapters were introduced in the second step. Sequencing of libraries was performed on an Illumina NovaSeq with 2 x 150 bp paired-end reads. In the paper's pipeline: The reads were demultiplexed and collapsed into UMI-guided consensus sequences using migec v1.2.7. Using mixcr v2.1.11, the UMI consensuses were aligned to TRA and TRB V and J templates and assembled into clonotypes. A clonotype was counted as expanded or contracted only if both edgeR and NoisET called the change significant, with noise models trained on biological replicates. For edgeR calls, a false discovery rate-adjusted p below 0.01 and a log2 fold-change threshold of 1 were applied. PCA with hierarchical clustering of max-normalized trajectories of the 1000 most abundant clonotypes was used as exploratory dynamics analysis. Separately sequenced CD4+ and CD8+ repertoires were used to assign a CD4 or CD8 phenotype to each responding clone. TCRdb trimmed public reads at Q25 via fastp, called clones via MiXCR and kept in-frame beta chains. Duplicate CDR3 protein sequences are folded into a single record with the most common DNA and genes. The V and J calls and clone size come from TCRdb's table, not from the authors' own analysis. The sample includes some 410,000 distinct CDR3 sequences, with around a quarter observed a single time. Around 13% of the sample rests with the top ten.

Ficoll-Paque density gradient centrifugation was used to isolate PBMCs. The sample comprised PBMCs or a T cell subset sorted from them (not recorded which). Recombination joined TRBV12-3 or TRBV12-4 with TRBJ2-3; no D gene is confidently identified. This TCR derives from an adult woman who had mild COVID-19 (a few samples of this study predate the infection). The sample titles of this study are shuffled in the database, so cell type and time point are left out; the donor was told from shared clones. CDR3 region: CASSPSVGSTQYF. The DNA sequence is given as TGTGCCAGCAGTCCTAGTGTGGGTAGTACGCAGTATTTT.